The present entry profiles one TCR beta chain with its context. The data were taken from a study of blood T cell repertoires in COVID-19. As handled by the study authors: Reference gene primer amplification yielded estimated nucleated cell counts. Here immunoSEQ multiplex PCR was the method, and the copy in TCRdb shows in-frame clones only, minus some. V and J calls and clone size are given by that table; D and trimming were obtained from the DNA. The sample lists some 250,000 clones, approximately 80% seen once, with 6.5% to 8.5% in the top ten. Trimming removed 3 bases from V and 4 bases from J; junction bases left unmatched: 2. There are 15 residues in the CDR3. Germline loops: CDR1 KGHDR, CDR2 SFDVKD.

The receptor comes from a woman over 75 with COVID-19, enrolled during active disease. This chain uses TRBV24-1 with TRBJ2-1; 10 bases map to TRBD2. The specimen sequenced was peripheral blood. CDR3 coding DNA: TGTGCCACCAGTGATGCTAGCGGGAGATACAATGAGCAGTTCTTC. Translation: CATSDASGRYNEQFF.